The 5 T cell receptor beta chains below all came from one sample that was sequenced in a study of breast tumors, draining lymph nodes, adjacent tissues. One entry per CDR3 protein, called by TCRdb with MiXCR from the multiplex PCR reads. Found here are about 21,000 distinct CDR3 sequences, roughly 50% of them singletons; the top ten hold roughly 7.4%. The specimen was breast tumor tissue. These receptors were obtained from a female donor with breast cancer. Some clones in this sample may be carry-over from other donors' samples.

A note on this clonotype: No conserved phenylalanine or tryptophan is present at the end of the CDR3, so a read error is the likely explanation. The CDR3 is CASSREIAGANVLTL. The CDR3 DNA reads TGCGCCAGCAGCCGAGAGATAGCTGGGGCCAACGTCCTGACTCTC. V gene TRBV6-5 combines with J gene TRBJ2-6; D gene uncertain. CDR3 length: 15 amino acids. Per the germline V gene, CDR1 is MNHEY and CDR2 is SVGAGI.

As for this clonotype: It is likely a read error, because the conserved phenylalanine at the end of the CDR3 is missing. The rearrangement joins TRBV20-1 to TRBJ1-2; D not certain. This CDR3 comprises 10 residues. CDR1 and CDR2 (germline): DFQATT, SNEGSKA (reference sequence). V dropped 5 bases and J dropped 6 bases, with 7 bases sitting between them. CDR3 coding DNA: TGCAGTGCTGACACAGATGGCTACACCTCC. Encoded protein: CSADTDGYTS.

With regard to this clonotype: As the CDR3 is not closed by the conserved phenylalanine or tryptophan, this likely results from a read error. The rearrangement uses TRBV6-6 and TRBJ2-1; no reliable D call. V was shortened by 4 bases and J by 3 bases, with 13 bases between the two germline ends. This CDR3 has 15 amino acids. Germline V gene sequence: CDR1 MNHNY, CDR2 SVGAGI (reference sequence). CDR3 protein: CASSSARNDYNEQFL. The CDR3 coding sequence is TGTGCCAGCAGTTCCGCCCGTAACGACTACAATGAGCAGTTCCTC.

This clonotype appeared many times. This chain joins TRBV30 and TRBJ2-7; D might be TRBD1 or TRBD2, each matching 5 bases. The CDR3 length is 13 residues. Germline V gene sequence: CDR1 GTSNPN, CDR2 SVGIG (reference sequence). The V and J ends lost 1 base and 2 bases respectively, with 9 bases between them. The CDR3 sequence: CAWSGGVAYEQYF. CDR3 sequence (DNA): TGTGCCTGGAGTGGAGGGGTCGCCTACGAGCAGTACTTC.

This rearrangement joins TRBV29-1 to TRBJ1-2; D is unclear. V lost 7 bases and J lost 2, with 23 bases in between. Germline CDR1 SQVTM, CDR2 ANQGSEA. The CDR3 totals 16 residues. The CDR3 protein is CSAPDPREGVNYGYTF. CDR3 bases: TGCAGCGCCCCGGACCCCCGAGAGGGCGTAAACTATGGCTACACCTTC.